The 4 T cell receptor beta chains presented below share a single source sample, sequenced in a study of lymphopenia after photon versus proton radiotherapy. Measured with immunoSEQ multiplex PCR; TCRdb has only the in-frame clones, and not every one. The profile shows more than 50,000 clones, 65% to 85% of them singletons. Sequenced here: peripheral blood, sampled from a patient treated with photon-based radiotherapy. The receptor set was obtained from a man aged 50 to 59 with gastric cancer.

This clone has a handful of counts. The V gene is TRBV18, the J gene TRBJ1-3; D remains unclear. Trimming stripped 5 bases from V and 0 bases from J, with 11 bases between. This CDR3 is 15 amino acids long. Germline V gene lookup returns CDR1 KGHSH and CDR2 LQKENI. DNA of the CDR3: TGTGCCAGCTCAGAGACCATACTCTCTGGAAACACCATATATTTT. It codes for CASSETILSGNTIYF.

This clone was counted a few times. This chain connects TRBV28 to TRBJ2-1; TRBD2 is a possible D gene (6 bases). The CDR3 has 17 amino acids. Trimming stripped 7 bases from V and 4 bases from J, with 23 bases between. Germline-derived CDR1 and CDR2 are MDHEN and SYDVKM. CDR3 sequence: CASTPPVGGFSYNEQFF. In nucleotides, the CDR3 is TGTGCCAGCACCCCTCCCGTTGGGGGGTTCTCATACAATGAGCAGTTCTTC.

The chain combines TRBV28 with TRBJ2-2, with TRBD1 as a possible D gene (5 bases). CDR1 and CDR2 from the germline V gene are MDHEN and SYDVKM. Between the trimmed V and J ends, which lost 5 bases and 3 bases, there was a span of 13 bases. The CDR3 totals 15 residues. The chain's CDR3 is CASSTWGLYTGELFF. The CDR3 nucleotides read TGTGCCAGCAGTACGTGGGGCCTGTACACCGGGGAGCTGTTTTTT.

The chain has TRBV4-2 and TRBJ2-7, with D perhaps matching TRBD1 (5 bases). Germline V CDR1 and CDR2: LGHNA, YNFKEQ. Trimming took 4 bases from V and 3 from J, leaving 13 bases between them. The CDR3 runs to 14 residues. CDR3: CASSRRGQNYEQYF. The CDR3 nucleotides are TGTGCCAGCAGCCGTAGGGGTCAGAACTACGAGCAGTACTTC.